This TCR beta chain derives from a study of cytotoxic CD8 clonotypes in ibrutinib-treated CLL. Study-level background: Of a cohort that held some eleven relapsed/refractory and some 16 treatment-naive patients, about 18 were IGHV unmutated. Among patients, around 25 responded partially and 2 completely; 14 then stayed remitted and approximately twelve progressed after median approximately 72 months. Mean per-sample yields comprised just over 250,000 productive templates and tens of thousands of productive rearrangements. Study-wide findings and caveats: Upon ibrutinib response clonality rose, and upon progression it fell back toward baseline.

Germline V lookup: CDR1 GTSNPN, CDR2 SVGIG (reference sequence). This CDR3 comprises 12 residues. Deletions cut 4 bases from V and 4 bases from J, with 11 bases between. For this clone: Its target is not known.

Sequenced by immunoSEQ multiplex PCR; TCRdb stores in-frame clones only, minus some. The repertoire holds some 200,000 clones, with around 70% as singletons. The TCR was taken from a human donor with chronic lymphocytic leukemia. This chain joins TRBV30 and TRBJ2-7, with no clear D. The sample consisted of PBMCs, taken after 12 months of ibrutinib treatment. CDR3 bases: TGTGCCTGGACAGTGCTCCTTTACGAGCAGTACTTC. This gives the protein CAWTVLLYEQYF.